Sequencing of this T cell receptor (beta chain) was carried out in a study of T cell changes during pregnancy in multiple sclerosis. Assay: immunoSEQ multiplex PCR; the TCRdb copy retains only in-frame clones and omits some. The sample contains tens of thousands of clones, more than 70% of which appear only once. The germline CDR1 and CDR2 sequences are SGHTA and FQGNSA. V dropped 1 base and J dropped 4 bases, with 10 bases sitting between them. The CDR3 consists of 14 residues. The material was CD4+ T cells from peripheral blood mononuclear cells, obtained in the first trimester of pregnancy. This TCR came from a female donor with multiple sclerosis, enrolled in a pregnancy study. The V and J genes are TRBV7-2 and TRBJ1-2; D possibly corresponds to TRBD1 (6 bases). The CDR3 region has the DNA TGTGCCAGCAGCTTAGGGGGGCATGGCTATGGCTACACCTTC. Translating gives CASSLGGHGYGYTF.